This T cell receptor beta chain was found in a study of shared clonotypes between healthy human individuals (dated by TCRdb to 2020 to 2021). As for the study more broadly: A couple of women and a few men aged 18 to 49 years were included in the cohort. For each donor, CD4 naive and CD4 memory were each run on three plates, CD8 naive on two plates, and CD8 memory on one plate. Blood TCR repertoires of five healthy adults were deeply sequenced to estimate repertoire size and the extent of clonotype sharing between individuals. Different laboratories and diverse techniques were used to prepare libraries and sequence TCR repertoires, to increase sequencing depth and limit assay-specific biases. Per donor, leukapheresis produced somewhere between about 0.85 and 9.5 billion PBMCs. The full study reports these points: Compared with non-shared clonotypes, clonotypes shared by all four sorted-subset donors had higher generation probabilities. The genetic and exposure-history diversity represented was limited by the small number of donors. Estimated clonotype richness was generally larger for naive than for memory subsets. Sharing across a few donors was observed for around 5% of naive CD4, under 4% of naive CD8, about 2.3% of memory CD4, and roughly 0.43% of memory CD8 clonotypes. Sampling was restricted to blood, and TCR repertoires in tissue are likely to differ from TCR repertoires in blood. Incomplete sequencing was indicated by rarefaction of sorted-subset datasets, despite the large sequencing depth. Pairwise subsampling led to the expectation that sequencing depth would affect the degree of clonotype sharing among donors.

Points on this clone: The clone's antigen remains unknown. No base-level quality is on record; no much larger clone is a single base apart. Within the sample, other DNA sequences also encode this same CDR3.

Using the deep immunoSEQ assay, TCR CDR3 regions were amplified from genomic DNA by multiplex PCR. For each cell subset, the extracted genomic DNA was distributed evenly across all wells of several immunoSEQ 96-well plates, and each plate served as one replicate. For sorted subsets, 200 to 250 ng of genomic DNA, equivalent to some 30,000 T cell genomes, went into each replicate PCR. Purified libraries were measured with a Qubit 3.0 fluorometer, size-checked on a Bioanalyzer 2100, and measured again with the KAPA Library Quantification kit. Every immunoSEQ 96-well plate was sequenced on a dedicated single-read 150-cycle Illumina NextSeq 550 flow cell. For the original study's pipeline: Because only junctional sequences without quality scores were contained in the immunoSEQ output, filtering matching that applied to full-length reads could not be performed. Sequences were annotated with PyIR, a Python wrapper for IgBLAST v1.9, using IMGT germline references to assign V/J genes and CDR3. Reads were removed for weak V/J assignments (E-value above 1e-6), missing CDR3, stop codons, out-of-frame junctions, or ambiguous translated residues. V3J clonotypes were defined by identical inferred V gene, J gene, and CDR3 amino acid sequence. The percentage overlap between two repertoires was calculated by dividing the number of shared unique clonotypes by the size of the smaller repertoire. Richness of each repertoire was evaluated using RTK rarefaction, the Chao1 estimator, and Recon v2.1 estimates of unobserved clonotypes. OLGA was used to compute generation probabilities for all TCRbeta clonotypes that the gDNA method yielded from a handful of donors. As stored in TCRdb, this immuneACCESS dataset retains in-frame rearrangements with V and J assigned. A fraction of the clones does not appear; measured against another copy, unresolved V genes explain less than half of the discrepancy, and the remainder lacks a known reason. Clonal size and the V and J genes are those of that table, whereas D and trimming came from the DNA. The sample table records about 680,000 clones; about 91% of these occur just once. Approximately 24% of the sample goes to the ten largest clones.

CD8 naive samples consisted of CD45RO-negative cells that were positively selected for CCR7, yielding a CD45RA+CCR7+ population without TemRA cells. The donors were healthy, HIV-negative adults who had no recently reported acute infections or vaccinations. Only Caucasian adults living in Nashville, Tennessee, USA were represented among the donors. Blood was collected by leukapheresis, and PBMCs were isolated by Ficoll-Histopaque density gradient centrifugation and then cryopreserved in liquid nitrogen vapor phase. Analytical flow cytometry was used to check the purity and quantity of each magnetically sorted T cell population. From each sorted fraction, genomic DNA was isolated and quantified by UV absorbance on a Nanodrop 2000c. This TCR was recovered from a man aged 30-40 years in good health. The sample taken for sequencing was naive CD8+ T cells sorted from blood. Sample cell subset or site, as interpreted from the label and publication: CD45RA+CCR7+.

The DNA reads as follows: TGTGCCAGCAGCTTTACTGAAGCTTTCTTT. This gives the protein CASSFTEAFF. Here the chain combines TRBV7-9 and TRBJ1-1; the D gene is unclear. From the cysteine through the phenylalanine, the CDR3 covers 10 amino acids. CDR3 DNA is the only sequence kept; it has 30 bases, read in frame from the first base. The germline V gene (reference sequence) supplies CDR1 SEHNR and CDR2 FQNEAQ. The trim is 3 bases for V and 5 bases for J, with a gap of 1 base between the germline ends.